The present T cell receptor beta chain was sequenced within a study of cytotoxic CD8 clonotypes in ibrutinib-treated CLL. Study-level background: Over 9 relapsed/refractory, over 14 treatment-naive; fewer than 18 IGHV unmutated. After treatment lasting a median 12 months, range 6 to 36, response samples were collected. Study-wide findings and caveats: Contraction or stability on treatment was seen for public clonotypes, which were uncommon. The clonality went up when patients responded to ibrutinib and dropped back toward baseline at progression.

In germline, CDR1 is SGHTA, CDR2 FQGNSA. The CDR3 is 15 residues long. V was shortened by 1 base and J by 5 bases, with 15 bases between the two germline ends. Concerning this clone: The antigen is unknown.

Sequenced by immunoSEQ multiplex PCR; TCRdb stores in-frame clones only, minus some. The table records about 160,000 clones, under 85% of them present only once. The TCR was taken from a human donor with chronic lymphocytic leukemia. The chain combines TRBV7-2 with TRBJ2-7; D is undetermined. Sequencing was performed on PBMCs, taken after 24 months of ibrutinib treatment. The CDR3 is CASSLGGKGPHEQYF. Here the CDR3 DNA reads TGTGCCAGCAGCTTAGGTGGGAAAGGGCCCCACGAGCAGTACTTC.